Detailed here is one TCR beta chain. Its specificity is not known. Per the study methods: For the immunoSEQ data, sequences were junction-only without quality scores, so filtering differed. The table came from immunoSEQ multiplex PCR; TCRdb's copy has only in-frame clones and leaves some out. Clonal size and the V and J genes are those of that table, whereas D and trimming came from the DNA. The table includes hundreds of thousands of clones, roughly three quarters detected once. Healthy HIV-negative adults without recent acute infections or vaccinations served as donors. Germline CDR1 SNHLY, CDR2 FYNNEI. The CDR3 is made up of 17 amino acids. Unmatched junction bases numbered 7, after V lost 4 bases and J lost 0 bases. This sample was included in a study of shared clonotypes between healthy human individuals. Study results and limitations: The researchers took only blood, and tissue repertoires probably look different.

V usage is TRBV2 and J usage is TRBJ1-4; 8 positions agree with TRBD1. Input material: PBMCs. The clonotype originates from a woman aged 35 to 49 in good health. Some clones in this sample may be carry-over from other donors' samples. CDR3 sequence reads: CASSAQGARATNEKLFF. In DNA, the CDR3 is TGTGCCAGCAGTGCTCAGGGGGCCAGAGCAACTAATGAAAAACTGTTTTTT.